This T cell receptor beta chain originates from a study of OX40 agonist ivuxolimab in advanced cancers. About the research overall: Patients in dose escalation had liver, melanoma, kidney or head and neck cancers.

Data came from immunoSEQ multiplex PCR; TCRdb stores just in-frame clones and leaves some out. The table shows 70,000 to 80,000 clones, with 80% to 90% occurring only once. Study observations and caveats: CD8+ T cells were the subset that, on average, had more expanded clones than CD4+.

The CDR3 runs to 16 residues. After removal of 5 bases from V and 9 bases from J, the junction contained 16 bases not matched to a gene. CDR1 and CDR2 from the germline V gene are MGHRA and YSYEKL. This clone showed up just a few times. Antigen specificity is unknown. The specimen was CD4+ or CD8+ T cells sorted from blood, collected in a trial of the OX40 agonist ivuxolimab. The gene calls are TRBV4-1 and TRBJ2-1, with 7 bases that match TRBD1. The TCR originated in an adult with an advanced solid tumor such as melanoma, head and neck, liver or kidney cancer. In DNA form, the CDR3 reads TGCGCCAGCAGCTTGAACCGGGACAGCGTCTTAGGTGAGCAGTTCTTC. Translated: CASSLNRDSVLGEQFF.